These 10 T cell receptor beta chains share one sample of origin, sequenced in a study of CD8+ T cells in alopecia areata listed by TCRdb under 2018. Peripheral blood and lesional scalp punch biopsies were obtained from patients with alopecia areata. Receptor amplification or capture employed the immunoSEQ multiplex PCR assay. RNA was extracted from all samples and reverse transcribed into cDNA, which served as template for TCR sequencing. TCRdb mirrors the immuneACCESS table, restricted to in-frame sequences. Some clones are absent from its copies; in checked studies, under half trace to an unresolved V gene, and the reason for the others is unknown. In all, the sample holds 5,900 or so clones, and about 60% of those were seen once. The ten largest clones capture roughly an eighth of the sample. What was sequenced was skin. The receptors here all came from a human donor with alopecia areata.

The V gene is TRBV4-1, the J gene TRBJ2-1; 7 positions agree with TRBD2. Germline values: CDR1 MGHRA, CDR2 YSYEKL. This CDR3 comprises 16 residues. The trim removed 0 bases at V and 2 bases at J, leaving 4 bases unmatched. In nucleotides, the CDR3 is TGCGCCAGCAGCCAAGATCCGAGCGGGACCTACAATGAGCAGTTCTTC. Its translation is CASSQDPSGTYNEQFF.

This clone was seen a handful of times. The chain uses TRBV27 and TRBJ2-7; D uncertain. CDR3 length: 16 amino acids. Deletions cut 4 bases from V and 2 bases from J, with 18 bases between. Looked up from germline, CDR1 is MNHEY and CDR2 is SMNVEV (reference sequence). The CDR3 region is CASSSYYGYSTYEQYF. The CDR3 DNA is TGTGCCAGCAGTTCTTATTATGGCTATTCCACCTACGAGCAGTACTTC.

The chain recombines TRBV30 with TRBJ2-3, with D perhaps TRBD1 or TRBD2 (6 bases each). V gave up 0 bases and J gave up 6 bases, with 10 bases separating them. This CDR3 has 13 residues. CDR1 and CDR2 from the germline V gene are GTSNPN and SVGIG (reference sequence). The chain's CDR3 is CAWSVRRGDTQYF. As DNA, the CDR3 is TGTGCCTGGAGTGTCCGGAGGGGGGATACGCAGTATTTT.

The chain links TRBV11-2 to TRBJ2-3; D remains unclear. Looked up from germline, CDR1 is SGHAT and CDR2 is FQNNGV. The CDR3 covers 13 residues. With 3 bases removed from V and 9 bases from J, the gap between germline ends came to 13 bases. CDR3 amino acids: CASSFDAVTTQYF. The CDR3 DNA follows: TGTGCCAGCAGCTTCGACGCCGTAACCACGCAGTATTTT.

This sequence joins TRBV18 and TRBJ2-7; D is uncertain. The germline CDR1 and CDR2 sequences are KGHSH and LQKENI. Trimming left V 3 bases short and J 6 bases short, with 9 bases between. The CDR3 runs 12 residues. CDR3 protein: CASSPAGGEQYF. DNA of the CDR3: TGTGCCAGCTCACCTGCCGGCGGCGAGCAGTACTTC.

The chain joins TRBV30 to TRBJ2-7; 9 bases line up with TRBD1. The CDR3 is 15 residues long. Germline assignment: CDR1 GTSNPN and CDR2 SVGIG (reference sequence). Unmatched junction bases numbered 9, after V lost 2 bases and J lost 4 bases. In DNA, the CDR3 is TGTGCCTGGAGTCCCAAAAAACAGGGGGCTTACGAGCAGTACTTC. Protein product: CAWSPKKQGAYEQYF.

A note on this clone: Other DNA sequences in the sample encode the same CDR3. The chain links TRBV7-2 to TRBJ2-2; TRBD2 aligns across 7 bases. This CDR3 is built from 16 residues. The V gene's germline CDR1 is SGHTA and CDR2 FQGNSA. Trimming cost V 1 base and J 3 bases; bases outside gene matches: 5. The CDR3 reads CASSLGGGGYTGELFF. Here the CDR3 DNA reads TGTGCCAGCAGCTTAGGCGGGGGAGGGTACACCGGGGAGCTGTTTTTT.

This sequence joins TRBV7-2 and TRBJ1-1; 7 bases match TRBD1. V lost 2 bases, J lost 6 bases, and 3 bases stayed unmatched. Germline values: CDR1 SGHTA, CDR2 FQGNSA. The CDR3 runs 13 residues. For the CDR3, the DNA is TGTGCCAGCAGCTTACAGCAGGGGGCTGAAGCTTTCTTT. As protein: CASSLQQGAEAFF. Complete variable domain (other parts from reference TRBV7-2 and TRBJ1-1): GAGVSQSPSNKVTEKGKDVELRCDPISGHTALYWYRQSLGQGLEFLIYFQGNSAPDKSGLPSDRFSAERTGGSVSTLTIQRTQQEDSAVYLCASSLQQGAEAFFGQGTRLTVV.

V and J are TRBV2 and TRBJ1-1; TRBD1 might be the D (6 bases). Trimming took off 5 bases at V and 6 bases at J, with 13 bases between the two ends. Germline V CDR1 and CDR2: SNHLY, FYNNEI. The CDR3 spans 13 residues. CDR3 amino acids: CASSPGQYSEAFF. The DNA of the CDR3 is TGTGCCAGCAGTCCCGGACAGTACTCTGAAGCTTTCTTT.

V gene TRBV5-1 combines with J gene TRBJ2-5; TRBD2 matches 12 bases. Near its end, the DNA agrees better with TRBJ2-7, so the J call may be wrong. CDR1 SGHRS and CDR2 YFSETQ come from the germline V gene. The CDR3 is 14 amino acids. CDR3 coding DNA: TGCGCCAGCAGCCTGACTAGCGGGAGAGGCGAGCAGTACTTC. Protein product: CASSLTSGRGEQYF.